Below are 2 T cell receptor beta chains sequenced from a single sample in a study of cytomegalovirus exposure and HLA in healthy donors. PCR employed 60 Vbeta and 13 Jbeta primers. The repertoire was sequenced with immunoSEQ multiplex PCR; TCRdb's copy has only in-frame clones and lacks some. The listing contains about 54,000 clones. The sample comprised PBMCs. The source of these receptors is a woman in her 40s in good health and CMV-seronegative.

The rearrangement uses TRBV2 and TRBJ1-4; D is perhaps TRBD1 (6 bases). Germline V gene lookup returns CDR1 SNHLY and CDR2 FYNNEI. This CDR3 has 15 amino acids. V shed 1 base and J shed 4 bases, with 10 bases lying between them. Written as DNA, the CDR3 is TGTGCCAGCAGTGAAGGAGGGGGAATTAATGAAAAACTGTTTTTT. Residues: CASSEGGGINEKLFF.

The CDR3 DNA is TGTGCCACGGTGACAGGCCGCTCTGGAAACACCATATATTTT. Protein: CATVTGRSGNTIYF. This chain links TRBV6-5 with TRBJ1-3; D possibly corresponds to TRBD1 (6 bases). The V end lost 10 bases, the J end lost 0 bases, and 13 bases lay between the germline ends. Looked up from germline, CDR1 is MNHEY and CDR2 is SVGAGI. This CDR3 has 14 residues.